What follows describes a single T cell receptor beta chain. The V end was cut by 1 base, the J end by 9 bases, with 10 bases between. This CDR3 comprises 13 residues. These data are taken from a study of blood T cell repertoires in COVID-19. On the study more broadly: Donors in the United States, Italy and Spain gave samples during acute or convalescent COVID-19. From T cells, B-cell-depleted T cells, or PBMCs came the material, which was cDNA or gDNA.

As handled by the study authors: Amplified reference gene primers provided the basis for estimating nucleated cell counts. Clones were sequenced by immunoSEQ multiplex PCR, and TCRdb holds only the in-frame ones, with some missing. The V and J calls and clone size were taken over from that table, and D and trimming were inferred from the DNA. Of over 300,000 clones listed, roughly 90% are singletons. The TCR originated in a young man with active or convalescent COVID-19. Specimen: peripheral blood. The V call is TRBV23-1, the J call TRBJ2-1; D gene unclear. TRBV23-1 is flagged as an ORF with uncertain function. DNA of the CDR3: TGCGCCAGCAGTCAATTCGAAAGTAGTGAGCAGTTCTTC. Encoded protein: CASSQFESSEQFF.